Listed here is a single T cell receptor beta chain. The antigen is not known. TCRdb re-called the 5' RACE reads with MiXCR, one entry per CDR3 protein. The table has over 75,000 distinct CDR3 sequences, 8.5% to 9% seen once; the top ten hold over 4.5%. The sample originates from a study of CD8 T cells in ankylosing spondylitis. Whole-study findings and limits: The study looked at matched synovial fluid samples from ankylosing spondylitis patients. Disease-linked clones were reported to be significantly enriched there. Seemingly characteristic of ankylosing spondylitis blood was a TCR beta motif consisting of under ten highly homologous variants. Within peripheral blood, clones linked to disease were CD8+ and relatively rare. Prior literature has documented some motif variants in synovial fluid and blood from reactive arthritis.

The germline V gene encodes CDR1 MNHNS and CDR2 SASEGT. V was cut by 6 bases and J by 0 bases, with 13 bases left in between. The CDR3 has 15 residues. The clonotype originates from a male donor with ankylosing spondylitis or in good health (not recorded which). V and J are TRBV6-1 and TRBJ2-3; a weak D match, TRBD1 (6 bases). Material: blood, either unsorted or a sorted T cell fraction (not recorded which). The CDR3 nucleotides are TGTGCCAGCAGGAACAGGGCTACTAGCACAGATACGCAGTATTTT. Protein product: CASRNRATSTDTQYF.